Given below is one T cell receptor (beta chain) in context. The antigen remains unidentified. Attached unique molecular identifiers marked individual cDNA molecules. Each CDR3 protein gets one entry after TCRdb re-called the 5' RACE reads with MiXCR. Of fewer than 100,000 distinct CDR3 sequences listed, roughly 12% are singletons. The data derive from a study of early T cells in non-severe SARS-CoV-2 infection. Overall study context: The study sequenced bulk RNA from unsorted whole blood, with chains unpaired. Study-wide findings and caveats: Anti-spike CD8 responses were favored in VDJdb matching, and private and CD4 specificities were missed.

The CDR3 covers 14 residues. With 7 bases removed from V and 4 bases from J, the gap between germline ends came to 15 bases. V is TRBV12-3 or TRBV12-4 and J is TRBJ2-3; D uncertain. This receptor was identified in an adult who was a healthcare worker with PCR-confirmed SARS-CoV-2 infection or an uninfected control (not recorded which). Sequencing was carried out using whole blood. CDR3 DNA: TGTGCCAGCAAGGTGGCAACTGGGGCAGATACGCAGTATTTT. It specifies CASKVATGADTQYF.